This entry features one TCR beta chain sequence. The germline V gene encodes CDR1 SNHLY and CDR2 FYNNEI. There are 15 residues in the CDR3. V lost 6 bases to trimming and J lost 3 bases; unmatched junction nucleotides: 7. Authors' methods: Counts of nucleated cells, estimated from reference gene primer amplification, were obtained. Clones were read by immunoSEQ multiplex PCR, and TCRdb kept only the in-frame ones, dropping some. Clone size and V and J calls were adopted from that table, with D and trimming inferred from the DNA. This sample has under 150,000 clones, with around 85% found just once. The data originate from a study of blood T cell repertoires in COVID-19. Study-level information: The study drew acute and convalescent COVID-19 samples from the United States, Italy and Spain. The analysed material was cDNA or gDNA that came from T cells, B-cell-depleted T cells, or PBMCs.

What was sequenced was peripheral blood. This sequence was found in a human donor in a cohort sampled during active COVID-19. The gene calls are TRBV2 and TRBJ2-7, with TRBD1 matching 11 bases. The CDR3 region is CASREGQGGRYEQYF. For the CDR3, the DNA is TGTGCCAGCAGGGAGGGACAGGGGGGACGCTACGAGCAGTACTTC.